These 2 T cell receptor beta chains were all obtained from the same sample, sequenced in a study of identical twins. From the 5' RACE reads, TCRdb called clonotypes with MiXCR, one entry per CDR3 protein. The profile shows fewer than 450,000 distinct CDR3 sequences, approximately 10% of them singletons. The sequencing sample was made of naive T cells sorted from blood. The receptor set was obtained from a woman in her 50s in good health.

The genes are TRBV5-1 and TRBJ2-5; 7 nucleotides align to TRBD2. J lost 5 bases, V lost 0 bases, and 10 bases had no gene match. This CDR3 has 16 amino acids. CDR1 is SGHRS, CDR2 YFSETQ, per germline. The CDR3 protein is CASSLDGGSMEETQYF. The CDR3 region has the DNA TGCGCCAGCAGCTTGGACGGCGGGAGTATGGAGGAGACCCAGTACTTC.

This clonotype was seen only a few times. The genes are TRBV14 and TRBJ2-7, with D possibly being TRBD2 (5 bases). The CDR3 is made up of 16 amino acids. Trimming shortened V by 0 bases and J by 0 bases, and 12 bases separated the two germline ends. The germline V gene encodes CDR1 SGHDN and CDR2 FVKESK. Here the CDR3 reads CASSQELGLLSYEQYF. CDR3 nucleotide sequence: TGTGCCAGCAGCCAAGAACTAGGTCTTCTCTCCTACGAGCAGTACTTC.